This entry concerns a single T cell receptor (beta chain). Antigen unknown. The entry originates in a study of blood T cell dynamics during melanoma immunotherapy. As for the study in general: Metastatic melanoma patients received first-line pembrolizumab or nivolumab plus ipilimumab.

A fixed DNA input of around 0.35 ug was used per bulk PBMC sample. The assay was immunoSEQ multiplex PCR, and TCRdb's table has in-frame clones only and misses some. The repertoire includes about 11,000 clones, 89% of them detected once, and 20% to 30% sits in the top ten. General study results and limits: Clones driving repertoire changes may be melanoma-specific or general immune activation.

Noted time point: week 3, after first cycle of checkpoint inhibitor. One draw preceded checkpoint blockade; another followed its first cycle at week 3. The sample consisted of blood, taken from a patient treated with checkpoint blockade. The source of this sequence is a human donor with melanoma.

CDR3 sequence reads: CASSLYQGPSYEQYF. CDR3 DNA: TGTGCCAGCAGCCTTTACCAGGGGCCATCCTACGAGCAGTACTTC. The chain is built from TRBV7-8 and TRBJ2-7, with D possibly being TRBD1 (6 bases). The CDR3 totals 15 residues. Germline V gene lookup returns CDR1 SGHVS and CDR2 FQNEAQ. V was shortened by 5 bases and J by 1 base, with 15 bases between the two germline ends. The whole variable domain, remainder taken from reference TRBV7-8 and TRBJ2-7, is GAGVSQSPRYKVAKRGQDVALRCDPISGHVSLFWYQQALGQGPEFLTYFQNEAQLDKSGLPSDRFFAERPEGSVSTLKIQRTQQEDSAVYLCASSLYQGPSYEQYFGPGTRLTVT.